The source of this T cell receptor beta chain is a study of technical replicates of blood from a handful of donors. The CDR3 consists of 16 residues. Germline V gene sequence: CDR1 MNHNY, CDR2 SVGAGI (reference sequence). Germline trimming cut 5 bases from V and 0 bases from J; bases unmatched to any gene: 10. Libraries were prepared by immunoSEQ multiplex PCR; TCRdb keeps only in-frame clonotypes and omits some of them. The sample consists of about 58,000 clones, roughly 95% of them appearing once. This TCR was recovered from a human donor in good health. Some clones in this sample may be carry-over from other donors' samples. Sequencing was carried out using PBMCs. The chain couples TRBV6-6 to TRBJ2-7, with 7 bases that match TRBD2. Written as DNA, the CDR3 is TGTGCCAGCAGTGTCTTAGCGGGTGACAGCTCCTACGAGCAGTACTTC. Translated: CASSVLAGDSSYEQYF.